A single TCR beta chain is shown here with its context. The data were obtained in a study of blood T cell repertoires in COVID-19. Study summary: Samples representing acute and convalescent COVID-19 were sourced from the United States, Italy and Spain.

In the original processing: Quantification of nucleated cells was approximated via reference gene primer amplification. The method was immunoSEQ multiplex PCR; TCRdb's version includes in-frame clones alone and lacks a portion of them. V, J and clone size are those of that table, while D and trimming were read from the DNA. This table holds 50,000 or so clones, approximately 88% found once. The CDR3 spans 13 residues. The junction had 7 bases not matched to a gene; V was cut back by 4 bases and J by 11 bases. From germline, CDR1 is LGHDT and CDR2 YNNKEL (reference sequence). The sequenced material came from peripheral blood. The J gene is TRBJ1-3, the V gene TRBV3-1 (or the pseudogene TRBV3-2), with TRBD1 matching over 8 bases. The receptor comes from a man aged 65 to 79 with acute or convalescent COVID-19. CDR3 sequence: CASSPTGVLSIYF. In DNA, the CDR3 is TGTGCCAGCAGCCCGACAGGGGTTTTATCCATATATTTT.